This TCR beta chain came from a study of T cells in Graves' hyperthyroidism and ophthalmopathy. No ophthalmopathy progression within 18 months constituted stable Graves' hyperthyroidism. Researchers took RNA transcripts and amplified the TCR beta CDR3 regions from them. In the first-round RT-PCR of the TCR CDR3, the HTBI primer set was used. TCRdb reanalysed the multiplex PCR reads using MiXCR and keeps one entry per CDR3 protein. Of over 700,000 distinct CDR3 sequences listed, around 38% were seen once; the top ten hold 7.5% to 9.5%. This clonotype was found many times. CDR1 and CDR2 (germline): SNHLY, FYNNEI. There are 13 residues in the CDR3. V lost 7 bases to trimming and J lost 4 bases; unmatched junction nucleotides: 6.

The material sequenced was blood. The source of this sequence is a man younger than 35 with Graves' hyperthyroidism. This sequence joins TRBV2 and TRBJ1-1; 7 nucleotides line up with TRBD1. The CDR3 protein is CASTQGVGTEAFF. CDR3 in DNA: TGTGCCAGCACTCAGGGGGTTGGCACTGAAGCTTTCTTT.